The TCR beta chain described here comes from a study of tumor-infiltrating lymphocytes in primary liver carcinoma. About the study: Samples yielded about 3.65 to 8 million productive TCRbeta reads, similar across tissue types.

With around 490 ng total RNA as template and a constant-region primer, TCR beta cDNA was made. A slightly modified ARM-PCR protocol with three nested multiplex PCR rounds produced these TCR beta libraries. Primers for the first two PCR rounds were TRBV1-TRBV30 forward primers and a C-beta reverse primer (roughly 10 cycles per round). MiXCR, applied by TCRdb to the multiplex PCR reads, yields one record per CDR3 protein. This table has 310,000 or so distinct CDR3 sequences, about three fifths appearing once. V lost 4 bases to trimming and J lost 4 bases; unmatched junction nucleotides: 9. The CDR3 spans 15 residues. Germline CDR1 is MDHEN and CDR2 is SYDVKM. Researchers drew blood RNA from unsorted whole blood and extracted germline DNA as well.

Sequencing was carried out using peripheral blood. This TCR was recovered from a woman in her 30s with primary liver carcinoma and hepatitis B virus infection. This chain connects TRBV28 to TRBJ2-7; 8 bases fit TRBD1. CDR3 in amino acids: CASSSPGQAQYEQYF. The CDR3 DNA reads TGTGCCAGCAGTTCTCCGGGACAGGCTCAGTACGAGCAGTACTTC.